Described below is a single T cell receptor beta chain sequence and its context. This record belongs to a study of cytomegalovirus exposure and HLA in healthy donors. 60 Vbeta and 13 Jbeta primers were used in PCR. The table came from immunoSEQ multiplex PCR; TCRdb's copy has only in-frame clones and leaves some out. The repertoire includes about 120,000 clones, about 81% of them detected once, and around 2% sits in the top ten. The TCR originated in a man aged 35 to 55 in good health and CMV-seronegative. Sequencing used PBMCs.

In nucleotides, the CDR3 is TGTGCCAGCAGGACCGGGACAGGGCTGTCTGGGGCCAAAAACATTCAGTACTTC. Its translation is CASRTGTGLSGAKNIQYF. J is TRBJ2-4 and V is TRBV9, with 9 bases that match TRBD1. This CDR3 spans 18 amino acids. The ends lost 5 bases at V and 1 base at J; junction bases unmatched: 13. Germline V gives CDR1 SGDLS, CDR2 YYNGEE.